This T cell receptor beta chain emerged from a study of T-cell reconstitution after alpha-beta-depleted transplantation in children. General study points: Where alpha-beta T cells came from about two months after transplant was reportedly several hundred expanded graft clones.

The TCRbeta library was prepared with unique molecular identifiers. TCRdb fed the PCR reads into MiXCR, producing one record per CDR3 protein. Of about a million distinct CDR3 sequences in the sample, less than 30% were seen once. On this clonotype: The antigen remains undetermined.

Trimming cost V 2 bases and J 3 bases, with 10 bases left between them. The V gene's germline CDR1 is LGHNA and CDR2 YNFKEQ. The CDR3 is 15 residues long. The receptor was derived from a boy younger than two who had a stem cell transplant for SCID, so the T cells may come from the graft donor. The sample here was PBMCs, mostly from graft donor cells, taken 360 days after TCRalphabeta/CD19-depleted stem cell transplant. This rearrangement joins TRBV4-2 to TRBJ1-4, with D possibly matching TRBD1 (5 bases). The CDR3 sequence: CASSQSWDPNEKLFF. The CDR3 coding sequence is TGTGCCAGCAGCCAATCGTGGGACCCTAATGAAAAACTGTTTTTT.